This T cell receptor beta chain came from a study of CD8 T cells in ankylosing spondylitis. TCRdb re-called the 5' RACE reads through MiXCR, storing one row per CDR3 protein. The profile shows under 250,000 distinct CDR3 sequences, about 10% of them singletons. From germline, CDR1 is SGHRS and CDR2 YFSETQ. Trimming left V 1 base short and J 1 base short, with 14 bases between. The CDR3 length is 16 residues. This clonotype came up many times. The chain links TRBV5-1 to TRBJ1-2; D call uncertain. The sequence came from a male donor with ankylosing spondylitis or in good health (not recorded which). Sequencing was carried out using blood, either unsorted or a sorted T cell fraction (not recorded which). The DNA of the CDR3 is TGCGCCAGCAGCTTGACATTTTCCGGGTATAACTATGGCTACACCTTC. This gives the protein CASSLTFSGYNYGYTF.